The clone carrying this TCR beta chain was detected ten times or more. Its antigen is undetermined. The data belong to a study of T cells in Graves' hyperthyroidism and ophthalmopathy. Overall study: Blood from the periphery was taken at initial diagnosis, before any treatment.

RNA transcripts were the template for amplifying TCR beta CDR3 regions. First-round RT-PCR targeting the TCR CDR3 was performed with the HTBI primer set. One entry per CDR3 protein results from TCRdb running MiXCR on the multiplex PCR reads. In the table there are 640,000 or so distinct CDR3 sequences, 12% to 15% of which are singletons. Overall study results and limits: Ophthalmopathy could be told apart from stable hyperthyroidism with a 13 V-J model. Appearing also in blood were most of the thyroid clonotypes expanded above 0.001.

From germline, CDR1 is DFQATT and CDR2 SNEGSKA (reference sequence). With 7 bases clipped from V and 1 base from J, the junction kept 10 bases outside the gene matches. The CDR3 spans 14 residues. The sequence derives from a woman between 18 and 30 years old with Graves' ophthalmopathy. The rearrangement uses TRBV20-1 and TRBJ2-7; TRBD2 agrees at 7 bases. Sequenced: blood. The CDR3: CSGMGGFKSYEQYF. CDR3 nucleotides: TGCAGTGGGATGGGGGGGTTCAAATCCTACGAGCAGTACTTC.